The subject of this entry is one T cell receptor (beta chain). The target of this receptor is not known. This could be a read error, since a much larger clone is one nucleotide away. This specimen includes other DNA sequences encoding the same CDR3. The record originates from a study of shared clonotypes between healthy human individuals (dated by TCRdb to about 2020). Turning to the overall study: A few men and two women, aged 18 to 49 years, made up the cohort. The study deeply sequenced blood TCR repertoires of 5 or 6 healthy adults to estimate repertoire size and the extent of clonotype sharing between individuals. To increase sequencing depth and limit assay-specific biases, different laboratories used diverse techniques to prepare libraries and sequence TCR repertoires. Leukapheresis yielded between about 0.85 and 10 billion PBMCs per donor. Study-wide findings and limitations: The genetic and exposure-history diversity represented was limited by the small number of donors. Based on pairwise subsampling, the degree of clonotype sharing among donors was expected to be affected by sequencing depth. Sampling was restricted to blood, and TCR repertoires in tissues likely differ from the TCR repertoires found in blood.

Using the deep immunoSEQ assay, TCR CDR3 regions were amplified from genomic DNA by multiplex PCR. Genomic DNA extracted from each cell subset was distributed evenly over all wells of several immunoSEQ 96-well plates, and each plate served as one replicate. For unsorted PBMC, around 330 ng genomic DNA, equal to 25,000 to 35,000 T cell genomes, was loaded into each replicate PCR. Ten immunoSEQ deep assay plates were used to sequence unsorted PBMC genomic DNA. Purified libraries were measured with a Qubit 3.0 fluorometer, size-checked on a Bioanalyzer 2100, and measured again with the KAPA Library Quantification kit. Each immunoSEQ 96-well plate was sequenced on its own single-read 150-cycle Illumina NextSeq 550 flow cell. From the authors' description of their analysis: Because the immunoSEQ output held only junctional sequences and lacked quality scores, the filtering could not match the filtering applied to full-length reads. Sequences were annotated with PyIR, a Python wrapper for IgBLAST v1.9, using IMGT germline references to assign V/J genes and CDR3. Reads were removed for weak V/J assignments (E-value above 1e-6), missing CDR3, stop codons, out-of-frame junctions, or ambiguous translated residues. V3J clonotypes were defined as sequences sharing an identical inferred V gene, J gene, and CDR3 amino acid sequence. To compute the percentage overlap between repertoires, the number of shared unique clonotypes was divided by the size of the smaller repertoire. RTK rarefaction, the Chao1 estimator, and Recon v2.1 estimates of unobserved clonotypes were used to assess repertoire richness. Not all clones reach the TCRdb copy of this immuneACCESS table, which keeps in-frame sequences only. Checked studies attribute under half of the gap to unresolved V genes and leave the rest unexplained. V, J and clone size derive from that table, while D and trimming were established from the DNA sequence. The sample profile shows around 500,000 clones; almost 80% of them were found once. About 12% of the sample is held by the ten biggest clonotypes.

The CDR3 runs 14 residues from the cysteine to the phenylalanine. Solely the CDR3 DNA is kept, with 42 bases framed from the first base. The germline V gene encodes CDR1 SGHAT and CDR2 FQNNGV. The junction shows trimming of 6 bases on V and 8 bases on J, plus 19 bases between the germline ends. The donors were healthy, HIV-negative adults who had no recently reported acute infections or vaccinations. Every donor was a Caucasian adult living in Nashville, Tennessee, USA. For unsorted samples, some 90 million PBMCs were counted and genomic DNA was extracted with the QIAamp DNA Blood Mini kit. Blood was obtained by leukapheresis, after which PBMCs were separated by Ficoll-Histopaque density gradient centrifugation and cryopreserved in liquid nitrogen vapor phase.

The chain was built from TRBV11-2 and TRBJ2-5; TRBD2 is a possible D gene, resting on 5 matching bases. The sample taken for sequencing was PBMCs. The TCR originated in a middle-aged woman in good health. Some clones in this sample may be carry-over from other donors' samples. The CDR3 is CASRSLSGGETQYF. The nucleotides are TGTGCCAGCAGATCCCTTTCTGGAGGAGAAACCCAGTACTTC.